These 19 T cell receptor beta chains were sequenced from one sample in a study of T cell repertoires in cytomegalovirus infection. Each CDR3 protein gets one entry after TCRdb re-called the reads with MiXCR. The table lists some 800,000 distinct CDR3 sequences, about 33% of them singletons. Their target antigens are unknown. This specimen was cultured CD8+ T cells from PBMCs, taken from culture after CMV antigen stimulation. The source is a human donor in good health (CMV status not recorded). Some clones in this sample may be carry-over from other donors' samples.

This clonotype was seen a handful of times. The chain couples TRBV20-1 to TRBJ1-6; D unclear. From germline, CDR1 is DFQATT and CDR2 SNEGSKA (reference sequence). Trimming pared 0 bases from V and 0 bases from J, leaving 9 bases between. CDR3 length: 16 residues. CDR3 sequence (DNA): TGCAGTGCTAGAGACAGGATAAGCTCCTATAATTCACCCCTCCACTTT. Amino acids: CSARDRISSYNSPLHF.

In this sample, this clonotype turned up many times. The chain employs TRBV7-8 and TRBJ1-3, with 10 bases fitting TRBD1. The CDR3 is 19 residues long. V lost 1 base to trimming and J lost 4 bases; unmatched junction nucleotides: 13. CDR1 is SGHVS and CDR2 is FQNEAQ in the germline V gene. The CDR3 bases are TGTGCCAGCAGCTTAGACGTGCCTCCCGGGACAGGGGACGGAAACACCATATATTTT. Translating it yields CASSLDVPPGTGDGNTIYF.

The chain couples TRBV6-5 to TRBJ1-3, with D unclear. V lost 0 bases, J lost 2 bases, and 11 bases lay in between. Looked up from germline, CDR1 is MNHEY and CDR2 is SVGAGI. The CDR3 consists of 16 residues. The CDR3 nucleotides read TGTGCCAGCAGTTACTCGATACCCACGGCTGGAAACACCATATATTTT. Encoded protein: CASSYSIPTAGNTIYF.

The chain is built from TRBV24-1 and TRBJ2-3; 10 nucleotides line up with TRBD1. The CDR3 totals 17 residues. CDR1 is KGHDR and CDR2 is SFDVKD in the germline V gene. Trimming removed 5 bases from V and 4 bases from J; junction bases left unmatched: 11. The CDR3 coding sequence is TGTGCCACCAGTGCGGGGACAGGGGCGCCGAGTGCAGATACGCAGTATTTT. Residues: CATSAGTGAPSADTQYF.

The chain carries TRBV6-1 and TRBJ1-3; D gene unclear. V lost 1 base and J lost 4, with 5 bases in between. Germline-derived CDR1 and CDR2 are MNHNS and SASEGT. This CDR3 is 13 amino acids long. The CDR3 reads CASSEVTGNTIYF. The CDR3 nucleotides read TGTGCCAGCAGTGAAGTAACCGGAAACACCATATATTTT.

J is TRBJ1-2 and V is TRBV7-3; weak D call: TRBD1 (5 bases). The germline V gene encodes CDR1 SGHTA and CDR2 FQGTGA. Between the trimmed V and J ends, which lost 5 bases and 2 bases, there was a span of 15 bases. The CDR3 sequence is 15 residues long. The CDR3 reads CASSPGGGLNYGYTF. In DNA form, the CDR3 reads TGTGCCAGCAGCCCGGGGGGAGGCCTAAACTATGGCTACACCTTC.

In its sample, this clonotype was seen a few times. The rearrangement joins TRBV12-3 or TRBV12-4 to TRBJ1-2; TRBD1 matches 8 bases. The CDR3 extends over 16 amino acids. The trim removed 5 bases at V and 5 bases at J, leaving 13 bases unmatched. Here the CDR3 DNA reads TGTGCCAGCAGTCCTCCCGTGACAGGGGAACTGTATGGCTACACCTTC. Translated, it gives CASSPPVTGELYGYTF.

This chain links TRBV12-3 or TRBV12-4 with TRBJ1-4; possible D gene TRBD1, 5 bases. The CDR3 is 14 amino acids. V was trimmed by 3 bases and J by 8 bases, leaving 13 bases between them. The CDR3 nucleotides read TGTGCCAGCAGTTTTCGGACACCACCCGAAAAACTGTTTTTT. It yields the protein CASSFRTPPEKLFF.

This clonotype counts as medium-sized. This rearrangement joins TRBV7-2 to TRBJ2-2; TRBD1 aligns across 7 bases. V trimming: 5 bases; J trimming: 0 bases; junction bases outside the gene matches: 6. There are 16 residues in the CDR3. Germline V gene lookup returns CDR1 SGHTA and CDR2 FQGNSA. The CDR3 is CASSITGQTNTGELFF. The CDR3 bases are TGTGCCAGCAGCATAACGGGACAGACGAACACCGGGGAGCTGTTTTTT.

The rearrangement joins TRBV5-1 to TRBJ2-3, with TRBD2 as a possible D gene (5 bases). Germline CDR1 and CDR2: SGHRS and YFSETQ. The CDR3 covers 16 residues. V lost 0 bases to trimming and J lost 0 bases, with 11 bases between them. The chain's CDR3 is CASSLDDGVSTDTQYF. DNA for the CDR3: TGCGCCAGCAGCTTGGATGACGGGGTTAGCACAGATACGCAGTATTTT. Together with reference TRBV5-1 and TRBJ2-3, the CDR3 gives the full variable domain: KAGVTQTPRYLIKTRGQQVTLSCSPISGHRSVSWYQQTPGQGLQFLFEYFSETQRNKGNFPGRFSGRQFSNSRSEMNVSTLELGDSALYLCASSLDDGVSTDTQYFGPGTRLTVL.

Details on this clonotype: This CDR3 is missing its conserved last phenylalanine or tryptophan, likely due to a read error. This sequence joins TRBV7-9 and TRBJ1-2, with D hard to call. This CDR3 comprises 18 residues. Germline V lookup: CDR1 SEHNR, CDR2 FQNEAQ (reference sequence). V was cut by 3 bases and J by 3 bases, with 23 bases left in between. In DNA form, the CDR3 reads TGTGCCAGCAGCTTGAGTTTCAGAGACGCCTTAGGACACTATGGCTACACCTCC. Its protein is CASSLSFRDALGHYGYTS.

This sequence joins TRBV7-9 and TRBJ2-1, with D maybe TRBD2 (6 bases). The V end lost 6 bases, the J end lost 3 bases, and 33 bases lay between the germline ends. CDR1 SEHNR and CDR2 FQNEAQ come from the germline V gene (reference sequence). The CDR3 extends over 21 amino acids. The CDR3 bases are TGTGCCAGCAGTCAAGACACCCAGGGAGGACGCGGGGTACCCCTCTACAATGAGCAGTTCTTC. This sequence encodes CASSQDTQGGRGVPLYNEQFF.

This chain joins TRBV3-1 and TRBJ1-1; D is unclear. Germline CDR1 reads LGHDT; CDR2 reads YNNKEL (reference sequence). The CDR3 length is 14 residues. Trimming left V 2 bases short and J 6 bases short, with 13 bases between. DNA of the CDR3: TGTGCCAGCAGCCAAACACCACGGGGTCCTGAAGCTTTCTTT. This translates into CASSQTPRGPEAFF. The variable domain in full, completed from reference TRBV3-1 and TRBJ1-1, reads DTAVSQTPKYLVTQMGNDKSIKCEQNLGHDTMYWYKQDSKKFLKIMFSYNNKELIINETVPNRFSPKSPDKAHLNLHINSLELGDSAVYFCASSQTPRGPEAFFGQGTRLTVV.

Turning to this clonotype: Sequence at one end of the junction differs from germline and may be a read error. The V gene is TRBV7-9, the J gene TRBJ2-3; the D is unclear. Germline CDR1 is SEHNR and CDR2 is FQNEAQ (reference sequence). The CDR3 extends over 16 amino acids. The CDR3 bases are TGTGCCAGCAGCTTAGGAGCCGCCCGAGGCACAGATATGCAGTATTTT. It yields the protein CASSLGAARGTDMQYF.

This chain joins TRBV24-1 and TRBJ2-5; no clear D. Per the germline V gene, CDR1 is KGHDR and CDR2 is SFDVKD. The CDR3 runs 14 residues. V shed 6 bases and J shed 4 bases, with 14 bases lying between them. CDR3 sequence: CATSHSPVPETQYF. The CDR3, as DNA: TGTGCCACCAGTCATTCTCCAGTTCCAGAGACCCAGTACTTC.

A few counts support this clonotype. The chain uses TRBV27 and TRBJ1-5; TRBD1 matches at 7 bases. V lost 6 bases, J lost 2 bases, and 7 bases stayed unmatched. There are 15 residues in the CDR3. The germline V gene has CDR1 MNHEY and CDR2 SMNVEV (reference sequence). The CDR3 DNA is TGTGCCAGCAGCCCGACAGGGAGCGGCAATCAGCCCCAGCATTTT. Its translation is CASSPTGSGNQPQHF.

The chain has TRBV19 and TRBJ2-1; D ambiguous. This CDR3 has 13 amino acids. Germline CDR1 is LNHDA and CDR2 is SQIVND (reference sequence). V was clipped by 3 bases and J by 11 bases, with 14 bases between them. As DNA, the CDR3 is TGTGCCAGTAGTATCCCGGACGGAAACCAGCAGTTCTTC. This sequence encodes CASSIPDGNQQFF.

This clonotype was seen repeatedly, ten times or more. The rearrangement uses TRBV7-6 and TRBJ2-2; possibly TRBD1 for D (7 bases). V gave up 2 bases and J gave up 5 bases, with 12 bases separating them. The CDR3 spans 15 residues. From germline, CDR1 is SGHVS and CDR2 FNYEAQ. CDR3 loop: CASSLPGGGTGELFF. As DNA, the CDR3 is TGTGCCAGCAGCTTACCAGGGGGAGGAACCGGGGAGCTGTTTTTT.

This clonotype was seen only a few times. V usage is TRBV19 and J usage is TRBJ2-6; no reliable D call. The CDR3 has 15 residues. Trimming took off 3 bases at V and 0 bases at J, with 6 bases between the two ends. The V gene's germline CDR1 is LNHDA and CDR2 SQIVND (reference sequence). The CDR3 reads CASSMVYSGANVLTF. For the CDR3, the DNA is TGTGCCAGTAGTATGGTATACTCTGGGGCCAACGTCCTGACTTTC.